The TCR beta chain described here comes from a study of OX40 agonist ivuxolimab in advanced cancers. Study as a whole: All patients had ivuxolimab intravenously every 2 weeks at 0.01 to 10 mg/kg. Three partial responders included one hepatocellular carcinoma patient and two cutaneous melanoma patients.

The table came from immunoSEQ multiplex PCR; TCRdb's copy has only in-frame clones and leaves some out. The sample has about 96,000 clones; about nine tenths are singletons. About this clone: Its matching antigen is unknown.

This CDR3 is 14 amino acids long. Germline loops: CDR1 MNHNY, CDR2 SVGAGI (reference sequence). V lost 6 bases, J lost 4 bases, and 5 bases stayed unmatched. Findings and caveats of the study: In the 0.1-3.0 mg/kg groups, partial responders showed among the lowest expansion.

The receptor was derived from an adult with an advanced solid tumor such as melanoma, head and neck, liver or kidney cancer. Sequences were derived from CD4+ or CD8+ T cells sorted from blood, sampled in a trial of the OX40 agonist ivuxolimab. V usage is TRBV6-6 and J usage is TRBJ1-3, with 8 bases identical to TRBD1. CDR3 coding DNA: TGTGCCAGCAGCCGACAGGGGAACGGAAACACCATATATTTT. Its protein is CASSRQGNGNTIYF.